Detailed here is one T cell receptor beta chain. The entry originates in a study of shared clonotypes between healthy human individuals. Sequencing was performed with immunoSEQ multiplex PCR; in TCRdb, only in-frame clones are kept and a portion is missing. The data hold millions of clones, with 85% to 95% observed a single time. J lost 6 bases, V lost 3 bases, and 4 bases had no gene match. The V gene's germline CDR1 is SGHVS and CDR2 FQNEAQ. The CDR3 extends over 14 amino acids. Sequencing input: naive CD4+ T cells sorted from blood. Subset: CD45RA+ positively selected. The TCR originated in a man aged 18 to 30 in good health. The chain has TRBV7-8 and TRBJ2-1, with 8 bases identical to TRBD2. The CDR3 nucleotides are TGTGCCAGCAGCTTTCGGGAGGGCCCCAATGAGCAGTTCTTC. Protein product: CASSFREGPNEQFF.